These 21 T cell receptor beta chains originate from one sample sequenced in a study of HIV-infected patients and healthy controls. TCRdb ran MiXCR on the 5' RACE reads and lists one entry per CDR3 protein. The sample includes about 64,000 distinct CDR3 sequences, roughly 21% of them seen just once. The sample comprised CD4+ T cells from blood. Receptor source: a human donor in good health.

This clonotype has a count of ten or more. Here the CDR3 reads CATSDSGTRQETQYF. The CDR3 DNA reads TGTGCCACCAGTGATTCCGGGACACGTCAAGAGACCCAGTACTTC. This chain uses TRBV24-1 with TRBJ2-5; D is possibly TRBD1 (6 bases). Germline assignment: CDR1 KGHDR and CDR2 SFDVKD. The CDR3 loop spans 15 amino acids. V lost 2 bases and J lost 2, with 11 bases in between.

This clonotype was found a few times. This rearrangement joins TRBV4-1 to TRBJ2-3, with TRBD2 identical over 9 bases. CDR1 and CDR2 from the germline V gene are MGHRA and YSYEKL. The junction had 2 bases not matched to a gene; V was cut back by 0 bases and J by 7 bases. CDR3 length: 14 amino acids. This chain's CDR3 is CASSQELAGNTQYF. The CDR3 DNA reads as TGCGCCAGCAGCCAAGAACTAGCGGGTAATACGCAGTATTTT.

The CDR3 DNA reads TGCAGCGCCACGACTAGCGGGAGTCTAACGGGTGAGCAGTACTTC. Protein sequence: CSATTSGSLTGEQYF. The chain has TRBV29-1 and TRBJ2-7, with 12 bases that match TRBD2. The CDR3 totals 15 residues. After removal of 7 bases from V and 7 bases from J, the junction contained 14 bases not matched to a gene. Germline V gene sequence: CDR1 SQVTM, CDR2 ANQGSEA.

This rearrangement joins TRBV5-4 to TRBJ1-1, with 9 bases identical to TRBD1. CDR1 is SGHNT, CDR2 YYREEE, per germline (reference sequence). The CDR3 totals 13 residues. V lost 0 bases, J lost 11 bases, and 5 bases stayed unmatched. This CDR3 reads CASSLGGQGDAFF. CDR3 nucleotide sequence: TGTGCCAGCAGCTTGGGGGGACAGGGCGATGCTTTCTTT.

At least ten counts were recorded for this clonotype. The J gene is TRBJ2-5, the V gene TRBV7-6, with 11 positions matching TRBD1. V was clipped by 4 bases and J by 3 bases; unmatched bases: 7. The CDR3 runs 16 residues. The germline gives CDR1 SGHVS, CDR2 FNYEAQ. The DNA of the CDR3 is TGTGCCAGCAGCTCCCCCCTGGGACAGGGGGAAGAGACCCAGTACTTC. Translating it yields CASSSPLGQGEETQYF.

In its sample, this clonotype was seen many times. The chain joins TRBV25-1 to TRBJ1-6; D might be TRBD1 (5 bases). V was pared by 4 bases and J by 5 bases, with 18 bases between. Germline loops: CDR1 MGHDK, CDR2 SYGVNS. This CDR3 contains 17 residues. The CDR3 nucleotides are TGTGCCAGCAGTGCGTACAGCATAGGGGCGGATAATTCACCCCTCCACTTT. Translation: CASSAYSIGADNSPLHF. The full variable domain, completed using reference TRBV25-1 and TRBJ1-6, is EADIYQTPRYLVIGTGKKITLECSQTMGHDKMYWYQQDPGMELHLIHYSYGVNSTEKGDLSSESTVSRIRTEHFPLTLESARPSHTSQYLCASSAYSIGADNSPLHFGNGTRLTVT.

This clonotype was counted many times. J is TRBJ1-3 and V is TRBV5-1; a possible D gene is TRBD1 (5 bases). The germline V gene encodes CDR1 SGHRS and CDR2 YFSETQ. The CDR3 sequence is 15 residues long. V shed 3 bases and J shed 4 bases, with 14 bases lying between them. CDR3 bases: TGCGCCAGCAGCTCGCAGGGATCGGCCGGAAACACCATATATTTT. Translated: CASSSQGSAGNTIYF.

This clonotype has a count of ten or more. This chain uses TRBV20-1 with TRBJ2-1; D not resolved. With 3 bases removed from V and 7 bases from J, the gap between germline ends came to 7 bases. CDR3 size: 11 residues. CDR1 and CDR2 (germline): DFQATT, SNEGSKA (reference sequence). The CDR3 nucleotides are TGCAGTGCTAGCAGCATAAATGAGCAGTTCTTC. Encoded protein: CSASSINEQFF.

The chain employs TRBV11-2 and TRBJ2-5; TRBD1 matches 12 bases. The CDR3 contains 15 residues. The J segment lost 5 bases and the V segment lost 5 bases, leaving 6 bases of the junction unmatched. Germline CDR1 SGHAT, CDR2 FQNNGV. CDR3 loop: CASSRRDRGLETQYF. DNA of the CDR3: TGTGCCAGCAGCCGGCGGGACAGGGGGCTGGAGACCCAGTACTTC.

The table lists this clonotype with a few counts. Here the CDR3 DNA reads TGTGCCACCCGGGGACAGTATGGCTACACCTTC. This codes for CATRGQYGYTF. This chain uses TRBV12-3 or TRBV12-4 with TRBJ1-2; 7 bases line up with TRBD1. The CDR3 sequence is 11 residues long. V was clipped by 10 bases and J by 5 bases; unmatched bases: 4.

The rearrangement links TRBV20-1 to TRBJ2-3, with 10 bases fitting TRBD2. V lost 6 bases, J lost 1 base, and 7 bases stayed unmatched. CDR3 length: 15 residues. Germline V gene data show CDR1 as DFQATT and CDR2 as SNEGSKA (reference sequence). CDR3 in DNA: TGCAGTGCCAAGCGGACTAGCGGCGGCACAGATACGCAGTATTTT. As protein: CSAKRTSGGTDTQYF.

This clonotype was detected only a few times. The CDR3 sequence: CASSRLAGVGAGELFF. In nucleotides, the CDR3 is TGTGCCAGCAGTCGACTAGCGGGAGTCGGTGCCGGGGAGCTGTTTTTT. The chain is built from TRBV6-2 or TRBV6-3 and TRBJ2-2; 12 nucleotides align to TRBD2. After removal of 5 bases from V and 6 bases from J, the junction contained 7 bases not matched to a gene. This CDR3 contains 16 residues. CDR1 is MNHEY and CDR2 is SVGEGT in the germline V gene.

A few counts support this clonotype. This chain links TRBV19 with TRBJ2-1; 7 nucleotides line up with TRBD2. V shed 2 bases, J shed 6 bases, and the junction held 4 bases outside the gene matches. The CDR3 spans 14 residues. Germline assignment: CDR1 LNHDA and CDR2 SQIVND (reference sequence). Here the CDR3 reads CASSITGGGNEQFF. Written as DNA, the CDR3 is TGTGCCAGTAGTATAACGGGGGGTGGCAATGAGCAGTTCTTC.

The chain links TRBV20-1 to TRBJ2-7; 7 bases match TRBD1. With 5 bases clipped from V and 4 bases from J, the junction kept 17 bases outside the gene matches. The V gene's germline CDR1 is DFQATT and CDR2 SNEGSKA (reference sequence). CDR3 length equals 16 residues. The CDR3 sequence is CSAFTAGETGRYEQYF. In DNA form, the CDR3 reads TGCAGTGCTTTTACCGCAGGCGAGACAGGGAGATACGAGCAGTACTTC.

This clonotype was counted at least ten times. The genes are TRBV7-2 and TRBJ2-1; D may correspond to TRBD1 or TRBD2 (6 bases each). V shed 7 bases and J shed 8 bases, with 12 bases lying between them. Looked up from germline, CDR1 is SGHTA and CDR2 is FQGNSA. This CDR3 spans 12 amino acids. The CDR3 reads CASTQGRHEQFF. CDR3 DNA: TGTGCCAGCACCCAGGGGAGGCATGAGCAGTTCTTC.

This clonotype has more than one count but fewer than ten. V and J are TRBV20-1 and TRBJ2-5, with a possible D match to TRBD2 (6 bases). Germline V lookup: CDR1 DFQATT, CDR2 SNEGSKA (reference sequence). V gave up 4 bases and J gave up 5 bases, with 17 bases separating them. This CDR3 region has 14 residues. CDR3 in DNA: TGCAGTGCTATTACTATGGGGAGGAGGGAGACCCAGTACTTC. This translates into CSAITMGRRETQYF.

This clonotype has a handful of counts. The rearrangement uses TRBV4-1 and TRBJ1-5; tentative D call: TRBD1 (6 bases). Germline CDR1 MGHRA, CDR2 YSYEKL. The CDR3 runs 17 residues. Trimming removed 1 base from V and 5 bases from J, with 18 bases in between. CDR3: CASSQVRGGSADQPQHF. The CDR3 coding sequence is TGCGCCAGCAGCCAAGTACGGGGGGGCAGCGCCGATCAGCCCCAGCATTTT.

Ten or more counts support this clonotype. The chain couples TRBV29-1 to TRBJ2-7; D gene uncertain. The V end was cut by 3 bases, the J end by 8 bases, with 8 bases between. The V gene's germline CDR1 is SQVTM and CDR2 ANQGSEA. This CDR3 has 10 residues. The CDR3 bases are TGCAGCGTTGAGGGCCCGAAGCAGTACTTC. Protein product: CSVEGPKQYF.

V gene TRBV18 combines with J gene TRBJ2-1; D tentatively reads TRBD1 or TRBD2 (6 bases each). CDR3 size: 13 residues. V lost 0 bases and J 15 bases, leaving 15 bases between the germline ends. CDR1 and CDR2 (germline): KGHSH, LQKENI. CDR3 residues: CASSPPGAGTLFF. The CDR3 DNA follows: TGTGCCAGCTCACCACCGGGGGCCGGGACTCTGTTCTTC.

This clonotype was observed at least ten times. The rearrangement joins TRBV2 to TRBJ2-1, with a weak D call TRBD2 (7 bases). The CDR3 runs to 14 residues. Per germline, CDR1 SNHLY and CDR2 FYNNEI. V lost 10 bases and J lost 4, with 17 bases in between. The CDR3 coding sequence is TGTGCCATCATCGGACGGGGGGCTTACAATGAGCAGTTCTTC. Translation gives CAIIGRGAYNEQFF.

In its sample, this clonotype was seen many times. In nucleotides, the CDR3 is TGTGCCAGCAGCCCTCTCGGGGGCTACGAGCAGTACTTC. Translation: CASSPLGGYEQYF. This rearrangement joins TRBV7-8 to TRBJ2-7; a possible D gene is TRBD2 (6 bases). The V end lost 5 bases, the J end lost 3 bases, and 11 bases lay between the germline ends. CDR1 is SGHVS, CDR2 FQNEAQ, per germline. This CDR3 has 13 residues.